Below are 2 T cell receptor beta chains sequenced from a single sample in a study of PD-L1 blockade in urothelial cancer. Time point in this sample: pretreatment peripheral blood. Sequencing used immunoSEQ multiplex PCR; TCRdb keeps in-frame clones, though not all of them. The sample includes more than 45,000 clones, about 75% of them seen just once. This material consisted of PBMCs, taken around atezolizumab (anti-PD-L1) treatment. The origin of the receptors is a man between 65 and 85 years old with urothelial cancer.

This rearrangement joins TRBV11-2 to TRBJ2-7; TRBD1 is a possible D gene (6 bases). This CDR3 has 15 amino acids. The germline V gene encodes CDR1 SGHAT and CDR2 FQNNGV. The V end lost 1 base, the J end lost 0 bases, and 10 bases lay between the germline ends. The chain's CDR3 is CASSLAGAGSYEQYF. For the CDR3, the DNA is TGTGCCAGCAGCTTAGCAGGGGCCGGCTCCTACGAGCAGTACTTC.

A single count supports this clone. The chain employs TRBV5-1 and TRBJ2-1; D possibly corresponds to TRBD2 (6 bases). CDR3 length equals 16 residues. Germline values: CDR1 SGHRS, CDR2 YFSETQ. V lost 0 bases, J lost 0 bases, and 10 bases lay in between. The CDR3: CASSLGAGNSYNEQFF. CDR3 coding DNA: TGCGCCAGCAGCTTGGGGGCGGGGAACTCCTACAATGAGCAGTTCTTC. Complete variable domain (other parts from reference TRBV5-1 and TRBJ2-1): KAGVTQTPRYLIKTRGQQVTLSCSPISGHRSVSWYQQTPGQGLQFLFEYFSETQRNKGNFPGRFSGRQFSNSRSEMNVSTLELGDSALYLCASSLGAGNSYNEQFFGPGTRLTVL.